This T cell receptor (beta chain) is drawn from a study of blood T cell repertoires in COVID-19. Study-wide context: PBMCs, B-cell-depleted T cells, or T cells provided the cDNA or gDNA that made up the material.

Clones were read by immunoSEQ multiplex PCR, and TCRdb kept only the in-frame ones, dropping some. The data show fewer than 500,000 clones, around 90% seen once. The CDR3 consists of 14 residues. The germline V gene has CDR1 MNHEY and CDR2 SVGAGI. Trimming at V came to 8 bases and at J to 4 bases, leaving 7 bases not matched to a gene. Everyone who took part was 18 to 89 years old, and they came from about 25 US areas. Each recovered donor of Cohort 3 presented with two negative PCRs, clearance, or symptom resolution. The sequence derives from a woman between 18 and 30 years old who had recovered from COVID-19. The V gene is TRBV6-5, the J gene TRBJ1-2; 10 bases are shared with TRBD1. The source material was PBMCs or T cells enriched from blood (not recorded which). The CDR3 loop is CASGDRGEGYGYTF. CDR3 DNA sequence: TGTGCCAGCGGGGACAGGGGAGAAGGCTATGGCTACACCTTC.